These 24 T cell receptor beta chains originate from one sample sequenced in a study of blood T cell repertoires in COVID-19. Profiled with immunoSEQ multiplex PCR; TCRdb holds only in-frame clones, not every one. The sample records approximately 270,000 clones, approximately 90% being singletons. Material for sequencing was peripheral blood. The receptor source for this set is a man in his thirties or forties with acute or convalescent COVID-19.

With respect to this clone: A read error may produce the germline difference seen at one junction end. This sequence joins TRBV7-9 and TRBJ2-7; unclear D gene. The CDR3 loop spans 14 amino acids. Germline V gene lookup returns CDR1 SEHNR and CDR2 FQNEAQ (reference sequence). The CDR3 protein is CASSLVDRFGEQYF. The CDR3 region has the DNA TGTGCCAGCAGTTTAGTCGACCGCTTCGGGGAGCAGTACTTC.

The chain combines TRBV29-1 with TRBJ1-3; TRBD1 agrees at 8 bases. Per germline, CDR1 SQVTM and CDR2 ANQGSEA. The CDR3 is made up of 14 amino acids. V was pared by 3 bases and J by 3 bases, with 4 bases of the junction left unmatched. CDR3 protein: CSVDPGGRGNTIYF. CDR3 in DNA: TGCAGCGTTGATCCAGGGGGCCGTGGAAACACCATATATTTT.

This clone was detected only a few times. This sequence joins TRBV7-9 and TRBJ2-6, with TRBD2 matching over 8 bases. Germline V gene sequence: CDR1 SEHNR, CDR2 FQNEAQ (reference sequence). The CDR3 is 15 amino acids. V gave up 10 bases and J gave up 3 bases; unmatched junction bases: 8. CDR3: CATTAGGNGANVLTF. For the CDR3, the DNA is TGTGCCACCACGGCGGGAGGCAATGGGGCCAACGTCCTGACTTTC.

The V and J genes are TRBV6-5 and TRBJ1-2, with D perhaps matching TRBD1 (6 bases). With 5 bases removed from V and 6 bases from J, the gap between germline ends came to 16 bases. The CDR3 sequence is 14 residues long. CDR1 is MNHEY, CDR2 SVGAGI, per germline. The CDR3 DNA sequence: TGTGCCAGCAGTCAGGACAGAACACGACATGGCTACACCTTC. Translated: CASSQDRTRHGYTF.

This clone showed up just once. The rearrangement joins TRBV6-4 to TRBJ1-1; D may be TRBD1 (6 bases). Germline V gene sequence: CDR1 MRHNA, CDR2 SNTAGT. The CDR3 sequence is 14 residues long. V lost 6 bases, J lost 1 base, and 12 bases lay in between. The CDR3 spells CASRADRRNTEAFF. In nucleotides, the CDR3 is TGTGCCAGCAGAGCCGACAGGCGGAACACTGAAGCTTTCTTT.

The rearrangement joins TRBV5-1 to TRBJ1-4; 9 bases line up with TRBD1. The CDR3 is 16 amino acids. J was trimmed by 2 bases and V by 4 bases; bases with no gene match: 6. Germline V gene data show CDR1 as SGHRS and CDR2 as YFSETQ. This CDR3 is CASSPGQGPTNEKLFF. The CDR3 nucleotides read TGCGCCAGCAGCCCGGGACAGGGCCCCACTAATGAAAAACTGTTTTTT.

Relative to its sample, this clone is medium-sized (0.01 to 0.1%). V usage is TRBV5-1 and J usage is TRBJ1-4; 10 nucleotides agree with TRBD1. This CDR3 has 15 residues. Germline assignment: CDR1 SGHRS and CDR2 YFSETQ. Trimming cost V 3 bases and J 8 bases; bases outside gene matches: 7. This CDR3 is CASSSGTGEGEKLFF. CDR3 nucleotide sequence: TGCGCCAGCAGCTCCGGGACAGGGGAGGGGGAAAAACTGTTTTTT.

The chain combines TRBV28 with TRBJ2-1; TRBD2 matches at 15 bases. CDR3 length: 23 residues. Germline trimming cut 4 bases from V and 0 bases from J; bases unmatched to any gene: 19. CDR1 and CDR2 (germline): MDHEN, SYDVKM. The CDR3 region is CASSSDYVLGGLAGGSSYNEQFF. The CDR3 bases are TGTGCCAGCAGTTCAGATTATGTTCTCGGAGGACTAGCGGGAGGGAGCTCCTACAATGAGCAGTTCTTC. Supplemented by reference TRBV28 and TRBJ2-1, the full variable domain reads DVKVTQSSRYLVKRTGEKVFLECVQDMDHENMFWYRQDPGLGLRLIYFSYDVKMKEKGDIPEGYSVSREKKERFSLILESASTNQTSMYLCASSSDYVLGGLAGGSSYNEQFFGPGTRLTVL.

J is TRBJ2-1 and V is TRBV5-4, with D possibly being TRBD1 (5 bases). Trimming pared 1 base from V and 8 bases from J, leaving 13 bases between. CDR1 and CDR2 (germline): SGHNT, YYREEE (reference sequence). This CDR3 has 14 residues. The CDR3 nucleotides read TGTGCCAGCAGCTTGTGGGTTGGGGCGGATGAGCAGTTCTTC. It specifies CASSLWVGADEQFF.

V is TRBV12-5 and J is TRBJ2-1; D gene uncertain. V was shortened by 0 bases and J by 5 bases, with 2 bases between the two germline ends. There are 12 residues in the CDR3. Germline V CDR1 and CDR2: LGHNT, FRNRAP. CDR3 sequence (DNA): TGTGCTAGTGGTTTGGTCGACAATGAGCAGTTCTTC. Translation gives CASGLVDNEQFF.

The chain is built from TRBV6-5 and TRBJ1-2; 9 bases line up with TRBD1. Germline assignment: CDR1 MNHEY and CDR2 SVGAGI. The CDR3 is 14 residues long. With V trimmed by 5 bases and J by 7 bases, 8 bases remained unmatched. CDR3 region: CASSHPGQGAGYTF. The DNA for the CDR3 is TGTGCCAGCAGTCACCCGGGACAGGGCGCTGGCTACACCTTC.

V gene TRBV28 combines with J gene TRBJ2-6, with 11 bases identical to TRBD1. CDR1 is MDHEN and CDR2 is SYDVKM in the germline V gene. V was clipped by 3 bases and J by 3 bases; unmatched bases: 7. This CDR3 is 18 amino acids long. Here the CDR3 DNA reads TGTGCCAGCAGTTTCCCCGGGACAGGGGGATTTGGGGCCAACGTCCTGACTTTC. Residues: CASSFPGTGGFGANVLTF.

The chain combines TRBV4-1 with TRBJ1-4; D ambiguous. The CDR3 length is 19 residues. Trimming stripped 0 bases from V and 7 bases from J, with 24 bases between. From germline, CDR1 is MGHRA and CDR2 YSYEKL. The CDR3 loop is CASSQDSSIPSSTAEKLFF. CDR3 sequence (DNA): TGCGCCAGCAGCCAAGATAGCAGCATTCCATCCTCTACGGCTGAAAAACTGTTTTTT.

CDR3 sequence: CASSPQTGEGHGYTF. The CDR3 DNA follows: TGCGCCAGCAGCCCCCAGACAGGGGAAGGGCATGGCTACACCTTC. The chain joins TRBV4-1 to TRBJ1-2, with 8 nucleotides matching TRBD1. From germline, CDR1 is MGHRA and CDR2 YSYEKL. Trimming took 4 bases from V and 6 from J; bases not matched to a gene: 10. The CDR3 covers 15 residues.

The CDR3 sequence: CASSLAGAGNTQYF. The CDR3 DNA reads as TGTGCCAGCAGCCTAGCGGGGGCCGGAAATACGCAGTATTTT. V usage is TRBV2 and J usage is TRBJ2-3; 10 positions match TRBD2. This CDR3 spans 14 amino acids. V lost 6 bases, J lost 7 bases, and 7 bases stayed unmatched. CDR1 and CDR2 from the germline V gene are SNHLY and FYNNEI.

This clone was seen only once. J is TRBJ1-3 and V is TRBV5-1; D perhaps matches TRBD1 (5 bases). The CDR3 totals 16 residues. In germline, CDR1 is SGHRS, CDR2 YFSETQ. Between the trimmed V and J ends, which lost 0 bases and 4 bases, there was a span of 14 bases. CDR3 protein: CASSLDTGNGGNTIYF. The CDR3 bases are TGCGCCAGCAGCTTGGACACAGGCAATGGAGGAAACACCATATATTTT. Full variable domain (outside the CDR3, taken from reference TRBV5-1 and TRBJ1-3): KAGVTQTPRYLIKTRGQQVTLSCSPISGHRSVSWYQQTPGQGLQFLFEYFSETQRNKGNFPGRFSGRQFSNSRSEMNVSTLELGDSALYLCASSLDTGNGGNTIYFGEGSWLTVV.

This chain uses TRBV2 with TRBJ2-1; no firm D call. Germline CDR1 and CDR2: SNHLY and FYNNEI. There are 15 residues in the CDR3. V dropped 4 bases and J dropped 0 bases, with 10 bases sitting between them. Here the CDR3 DNA reads TGTGCCAGCAGTGCTGAGTCCGGCTCCTACAATGAGCAGTTCTTC. Protein product: CASSAESGSYNEQFF.

The J gene is TRBJ2-5, the V gene TRBV20-1; 8 bases fit TRBD2. Germline assignment: CDR1 DFQATT and CDR2 SNEGSKA (reference sequence). This CDR3 is built from 14 residues. V was clipped by 3 bases and J by 0 bases; unmatched bases: 3. CDR3 in DNA: TGCAGTGCTAGTCCAGCGGGGGACCAAGAGACCCAGTACTTC. Translation gives CSASPAGDQETQYF.

The table lists this clone with a few counts. The chain links TRBV11-2 to TRBJ1-2, with TRBD1 as a possible D gene (5 bases). Germline CDR1 and CDR2: SGHAT and FQNNGV. The CDR3 contains 13 residues. V lost 5 bases, J lost 5 bases, and 12 bases lay in between. CDR3 nucleotide sequence: TGTGCCAGCAGCGTTGATAGGGGTTATGGCTACACCTTC. Translated: CASSVDRGYGYTF.

The chain carries TRBV3-1 (or the pseudogene TRBV3-2) and TRBJ2-3, with 7 bases lining up with TRBD1. This CDR3 spans 15 amino acids. J gave up 5 bases and V 5 bases, and 10 bases lay outside the gene matches. The germline V gene encodes CDR1 LGHDT and CDR2 YNNKEL (reference sequence). The CDR3 loop reads CASSLDRSQVDTQYF. CDR3 coding DNA: TGTGCCAGCAGCTTGGACAGGTCTCAAGTAGATACGCAGTATTTT.

V usage is TRBV28 and J usage is TRBJ2-5, with 8 nucleotides matching TRBD2. Germline V gene sequence: CDR1 MDHEN, CDR2 SYDVKM. This CDR3 comprises 14 residues. Unmatched junction bases numbered 7, after V lost 5 bases and J lost 5 bases. The CDR3 loop is CASSIPGGLETQYF. The CDR3 nucleotides read TGTGCCAGCAGTATACCGGGGGGGCTTGAGACCCAGTACTTC. Full variable domain (remainder filled in from reference TRBV28 and TRBJ2-5): DVKVTQSSRYLVKRTGEKVFLECVQDMDHENMFWYRQDPGLGLRLIYFSYDVKMKEKGDIPEGYSVSREKKERFSLILESASTNQTSMYLCASSIPGGLETQYFGPGTRLLVL.

The V gene is TRBV3-1 (or the pseudogene TRBV3-2), the J gene TRBJ1-4; a weak D match, TRBD1 (5 bases). The V gene's germline CDR1 is LGHDT and CDR2 YNNKEL (reference sequence). The ends were cut back, 4 bases at V and 0 bases at J, with 9 bases in the middle. The CDR3 is made up of 15 amino acids. CDR3 residues: CASSPGGATNEKLFF. The CDR3 bases are TGTGCCAGCAGCCCTGGGGGGGCAACTAATGAAAAACTGTTTTTT.

V usage is TRBV15 and J usage is TRBJ1-3; D may be TRBD1 (5 bases). The CDR3 has 15 amino acids. CDR1 and CDR2 (germline): LNHNV, YYDKDF (reference sequence). The germline V and J ends were trimmed by 4 bases and 3 bases, with 13 bases remaining between them. The DNA of the CDR3 is TGTGCCACCAGCATCGGGGGGGAAAGTGGAAACACCATATATTTT. Translation: CATSIGGESGNTIYF.

The chain links TRBV27 to TRBJ1-2; D gene uncertain. V lost 0 bases, J lost 4 bases, and 15 bases lay in between. In germline, CDR1 is MNHEY, CDR2 SMNVEV (reference sequence). The CDR3 length is 16 residues. This chain's CDR3 is CASSLSFGRFSYGYTF. The CDR3 nucleotides read TGTGCCAGCAGTTTATCGTTTGGCAGGTTTAGCTATGGCTACACCTTC.